This paragraph covers one TCR beta chain sequence. Its cognate antigen is unknown. These data come from a study of identifying expanded T cells in peripheral blood. Study-wide results and caveats: Variance in clone template counts between approximately 2-week samples significantly increased with total template count across all healthy donors.

Looked up from germline, CDR1 is SQVTM and CDR2 is ANQGSEA. The V and J ends lost 4 bases and 5 bases respectively, with 8 bases between them. This CDR3 comprises 11 residues. Sequenced by immunoSEQ multiplex PCR; TCRdb stores in-frame clones only, minus some. The sample includes around 100,000 clones, 80% to 90% seen only once; the top ten take about 5.5%. The clonotype was recovered from a person between 18 and 75 years old in good health. The source material was blood. J is TRBJ1-1 and V is TRBV29-1, with D possibly TRBD1 on 5 matching bases. The DNA for the CDR3 is TGCAGCGTTGCGGGGCAAACTGAAGCTTTCTTT. It codes for CSVAGQTEAFF.